The 3 T cell receptor beta chains reported below all come from one sample, sequenced in a study of shared clonotypes between healthy human individuals. Naive CD8 cells, CD45RO-negative and positively selected for CCR7, excluded terminally differentiated effector memory CD45RA+ cells. Assay: immunoSEQ multiplex PCR; the TCRdb copy retains only in-frame clones and omits some. The sample lists some 2.1 million clones; 93% were seen once. Material for sequencing was naive CD8+ T cells from PBMCs. These receptors were collected from a man younger than 35 in good health. Some clones in this sample may be carry-over from other donors' samples.

The chain couples TRBV29-1 to TRBJ2-7; 9 nucleotides align to TRBD1. The CDR3 contains 16 residues. J was trimmed by 4 bases and V by 0 bases; bases with no gene match: 10. Germline CDR1 and CDR2: SQVTM and ANQGSEA. CDR3: CSVEDGRGTGIYEQYF. CDR3 nucleotides: TGCAGCGTTGAAGATGGTCGCGGGACAGGGATATACGAGCAGTACTTC.

The chain links TRBV28 to TRBJ1-2, with a tentative D call TRBD1 (5 bases). The CDR3 length is 17 residues. The V end was cut by 5 bases, the J end by 4 bases, with 23 bases between. Per the germline V gene, CDR1 is MDHEN and CDR2 is SYDVKM. CDR3 sequence: CASSILKGSGTIYGYTF. The CDR3 region has the DNA TGTGCCAGCAGTATACTAAAGGGCTCCGGGACCATCTATGGCTACACCTTC.

The J gene is TRBJ2-1, the V gene TRBV27; 9 positions agree with TRBD2. CDR3 size: 13 residues. Trimming took 7 bases from V and 10 from J; bases not matched to a gene: 8. CDR1 and CDR2 from the germline V gene are MNHEY and SMNVEV (reference sequence). CDR3 sequence reads: CASTDLAGDEQFF. CDR3 DNA: TGTGCCAGCACCGATTTAGCGGGAGACGAGCAGTTCTTC.